This TCR beta chain was sequenced for a study of T cell repertoires in cytomegalovirus infection. TCRdb re-called the reads with MiXCR, one entry per CDR3 protein. The table shows some 310,000 distinct CDR3 sequences, with around a quarter occurring only once. Germline assignment: CDR1 SEHNR and CDR2 FQNEAQ (reference sequence). V shed 7 bases and J shed 8 bases, with 14 bases lying between them. This CDR3 contains 13 residues. As concerns this clonotype: The target antigen is unknown.

The sequenced sample was cultured PBMCs, obtained from culture after CMV antigen stimulation. The clonotype originates from a human donor in good health (CMV status not recorded). Some clones in this sample may be carry-over from other donors' samples. The chain has TRBV7-9 and TRBJ1-4; D is unresolved. The CDR3 here is CASTIHGREKLFF. The DNA for the CDR3 is TGTGCCAGCACCATTCATGGCAGAGAAAAACTGTTTTTT.